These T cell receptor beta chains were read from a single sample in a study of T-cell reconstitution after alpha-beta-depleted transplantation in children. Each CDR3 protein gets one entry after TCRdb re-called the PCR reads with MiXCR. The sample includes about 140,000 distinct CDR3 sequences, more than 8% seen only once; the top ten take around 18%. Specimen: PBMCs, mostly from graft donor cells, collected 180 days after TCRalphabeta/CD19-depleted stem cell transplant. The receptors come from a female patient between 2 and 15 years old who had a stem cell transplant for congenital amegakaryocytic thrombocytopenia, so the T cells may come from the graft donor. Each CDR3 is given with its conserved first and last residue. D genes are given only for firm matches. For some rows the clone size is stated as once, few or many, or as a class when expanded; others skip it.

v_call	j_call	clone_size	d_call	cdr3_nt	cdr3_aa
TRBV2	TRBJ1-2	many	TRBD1	TGTGCCAGCAGTGGCCTGACAGGGGGCTATGGCTACACCTTC	CASSGLTGGYGYTF
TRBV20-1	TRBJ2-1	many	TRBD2	TGCAGTGCCGACCTAGCGGGAGGCAATGAGCAGTTCTTC	CSADLAGGNEQFF
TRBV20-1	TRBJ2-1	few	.	TGCAGTGCTAGAGCGCTGCTGGTTGAGCAGTTCTTC	CSARALLVEQFF
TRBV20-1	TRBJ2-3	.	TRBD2	TGCAGTGCTTTTAGCGGGAGCACAGATACGCAGTATTTT	CSAFSGSTDTQYF
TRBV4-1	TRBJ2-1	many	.	TGCGCCAGCAGCCAAGTCCGGGCCGGGCGGGACAATGAGCAGTTCTTC	CASSQVRAGRDNEQFF
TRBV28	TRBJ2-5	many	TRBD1	TGTGCCAGCAGGACTGACAGGGGGGTCCAAGAGACCCAGTACTTC	CASRTDRGVQETQYF
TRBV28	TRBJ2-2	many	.	TGTGCCAGCAGTTTTCACGGCGCAGGGCCCGGGGAGCTGTTTTTT	CASSFHGAGPGELFF
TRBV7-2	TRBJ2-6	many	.	TGTGCCAGCAGCTGGCGTGGGTCTGGGGCCAACGTCCTGACTTTC	CASSWRGSGANVLTF
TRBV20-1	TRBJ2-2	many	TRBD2	TGCAGTGCGGGGACTAGCGACACCGGGGAGCTGTTTTTT	CSAGTSDTGELFF
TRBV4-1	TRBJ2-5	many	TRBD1	TGCGCCAGCAGCCCAGAGACAGGGTCTGAGACCCAGTACTTC	CASSPETGSETQYF
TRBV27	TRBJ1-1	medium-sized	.	TGTGCCAGCAGTTGGGGACAAGCTGACACTGAAGCTTTCTTT	CASSWGQADTEAFF
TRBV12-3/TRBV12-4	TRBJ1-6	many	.	TGTGCCAGCACCGGGGGGCGGCAATGGTCACCCCTCCACTTT	CASTGGRQWSPLHF
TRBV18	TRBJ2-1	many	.	TGTGCCAGCTCACCAAGAGGCCGGTACAATGAGCAGTTCTTC	CASSPRGRYNEQFF
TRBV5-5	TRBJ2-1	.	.	TGTGCCAGCAGCTTGGTAGTCCCTTTCAATGAGCAGTTCTTC	CASSLVVPFNEQFF
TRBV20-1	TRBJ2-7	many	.	TGCAGTGCTAGGTATCCAGGACGATTGACCTACGAGCAGTACTTC	CSARYPGRLTYEQYF